The clone carrying this TCR beta chain was counted once. This sample is part of a study of blood T cell repertoires in COVID-19. The wider study: PBMCs, B-cell-depleted T cells, or T cells provided the cDNA or gDNA that made up the material.

Trimming took 0 bases from V and 3 from J; bases not matched to a gene: 6. Germline assignment: CDR1 LGHNA and CDR2 YNFKEQ. CDR3 size: 18 residues. In the study's own analysis: Estimates of nucleated cell counts were drawn from the amplification of reference gene primers. Some clones are missing from TCRdb's copy, which holds only in-frame ones; the method was immunoSEQ multiplex PCR. D and trimming come from the DNA, and the V and J calls and clone size come from that table. In the table there are over 200,000 clones, about nine tenths of which are singletons. Recovery among Cohort 3 donors was established by two negative PCRs, clearance, or symptom resolution.

This TCR was recovered from a young man who had recovered from COVID-19. The J gene is TRBJ2-3, the V gene TRBV4-2, with 13 bases that match TRBD2. Sequenced sample: PBMCs or T cells enriched from blood (not recorded which). DNA for the CDR3: TGTGCCAGCAGCCAAGATCGGGAACTAGCGGGGGGGACAGATACGCAGTATTTT. Translated, it gives CASSQDRELAGGTDTQYF.